Following are 27 T cell receptor beta chains from one sample sequenced in a study of blood T cell repertoires in COVID-19. TCRdb's copy holds only in-frame clones and misses some; the assay was immunoSEQ multiplex PCR. Of under 200,000 clones in the sample, 65% to 85% were seen once. The sample was peripheral blood. These receptors all come from a woman aged 25 to 39 with acute or convalescent COVID-19.

The chain employs TRBV7-2 and TRBJ2-5; unclear D gene. Trimming took 3 bases from V and 5 from J, leaving 13 bases between them. CDR3 length: 14 residues. Germline loops: CDR1 SGHTA, CDR2 FQGNSA. CDR3 protein: CASSFGPGLETQYF. CDR3 nucleotides: TGTGCCAGCAGCTTTGGTCCCGGGTTGGAGACCCAGTACTTC.

This clone was counted once. This chain joins TRBV6-4 and TRBJ1-1; D not resolved. This CDR3 region has 12 residues. The V end lost 6 bases, the J end lost 4 bases, and 9 bases lay between the germline ends. CDR1 is MRHNA and CDR2 is SNTAGT in the germline V gene. The CDR3 here is CASSALGTEAFF. The CDR3 DNA reads TGTGCCAGCAGCGCCCTCGGCACTGAAGCTTTCTTT.

With respect to this clone: One junction end disagrees with the germline gene, perhaps due to a read error. The V gene is TRBV5-1, the J gene TRBJ1-1; a possible D gene is TRBD1 (5 bases). Germline CDR1 and CDR2: SGHRS and YFSETQ. The CDR3 runs to 13 residues. CDR3 residues: CASSVGAGGGIVF. CDR3 bases: TGCGCCAGCAGCGTTGGGGCAGGCGGGGGTATCGTCTTT. The full variable domain, rest sourced from reference TRBV5-1 and TRBJ1-1, is KAGVTQTPRYLIKTRGQQVTLSCSPISGHRSVSWYQQTPGQGLQFLFEYFSETQRNKGNFPGRFSGRQFSNSRSEMNVSTLELGDSALYLCASSVGAGGGIVFGQGTRLTVV.

The CDR3 here is CAISDWSDPNEQFF. For the CDR3, the DNA is TGTGCCATCAGTGACTGGAGTGACCCAAATGAGCAGTTCTTC. This sequence joins TRBV10-3 and TRBJ2-1; D is uncertain. From germline, CDR1 is ENHRY and CDR2 SYGVKD. V gave up 3 bases and J gave up 7 bases, with 13 bases separating them. The CDR3 consists of 14 residues.

The chain is built from TRBV19 and TRBJ1-5; D ambiguous. This CDR3 has 15 residues. Germline lookup yields CDR1 LNHDA and CDR2 SQIVND (reference sequence). Deletions cut 6 bases from V and 7 bases from J, with 19 bases between. This chain's CDR3 is CASRSRDGGRQPQHF. The CDR3 coding sequence is TGTGCCAGTAGATCCAGAGACGGCGGGCGCCAGCCCCAGCATTTT.

Only one count was recorded for this clone. V gene TRBV30 combines with J gene TRBJ2-2; tentative D call: TRBD2 (6 bases). The CDR3 sequence is 14 residues long. Germline V lookup: CDR1 GTSNPN, CDR2 SVGIG (reference sequence). V was shortened by 3 bases and J by 6 bases, with 14 bases between the two germline ends. The chain's CDR3 is CAWREGLLAGELFF. DNA of the CDR3: TGTGCCTGGAGGGAAGGACTACTGGCCGGGGAGCTGTTTTTT.

The chain couples TRBV27 to TRBJ2-7; TRBD2 matches 7 bases. The V gene end was trimmed by 3 bases and the J gene end by 2 bases; junction bases not matched to a gene: 4. CDR3 size: 14 residues. Germline lookup yields CDR1 MNHEY and CDR2 SMNVEV (reference sequence). The CDR3 spells CASSLAGRTYEQYF. DNA of the CDR3: TGTGCCAGCAGTTTGGCCGGGAGGACCTACGAGCAGTACTTC.

V gene TRBV4-2 combines with J gene TRBJ2-7, with TRBD2 matching over 8 bases. Per the germline V gene, CDR1 is LGHNA and CDR2 is YNFKEQ. The CDR3 runs 16 residues. The ends lost 0 bases at V and 0 bases at J; junction bases unmatched: 4. The CDR3 DNA sequence: TGTGCCAGCAGCCAAGACCGACTAGCGCCCTCCTACGAGCAGTACTTC. This encodes CASSQDRLAPSYEQYF.

V is TRBV28 and J is TRBJ1-4, with D hard to call. The germline CDR1 and CDR2 sequences are MDHEN and SYDVKM. CDR3 size: 15 residues. V lost 1 base and J lost 11, with 17 bases in between. CDR3 protein: CASSLLYGELAKLFF. DNA of the CDR3: TGTGCCAGCAGTTTATTGTACGGGGAACTTGCGAAACTGTTTTTT.

The chain has TRBV4-3 and TRBJ1-3; TRBD1 is a possible D gene (5 bases). V was pared by 2 bases and J by 4 bases, with 9 bases between. This CDR3 has 14 amino acids. Germline CDR1 reads LGHNA; CDR2 reads YSLEER. In DNA, the CDR3 is TGCGCCAGCAGCCAATCGGGGGAGGGAAACACCATATATTTT. Protein sequence: CASSQSGEGNTIYF.

This chain uses TRBV18 with TRBJ2-7, with 11 nucleotides matching TRBD1. The CDR3 loop spans 14 amino acids. The germline V gene encodes CDR1 KGHSH and CDR2 LQKENI. Trimming cost V 3 bases and J 5 bases; bases outside gene matches: 3. The CDR3 spells CASSPDRGRDEQYF. The CDR3 bases are TGTGCCAGCTCACCGGACAGGGGGCGAGACGAGCAGTACTTC.

The chain joins TRBV10-2 to TRBJ2-7; D may be TRBD2 (5 bases). Germline V lookup: CDR1 WSHSY, CDR2 SAAADI. The CDR3 sequence is 13 residues long. V dropped 8 bases and J dropped 4 bases, with 15 bases sitting between them. This CDR3 is CASSPQEAYEQYF. CDR3 nucleotides: TGCGCCAGCTCCCCCCAGGAGGCGTACGAGCAGTACTTC.

The CDR3 sequence is CAWKRTGASNQPQHF. Here the CDR3 DNA reads TGTGCCTGGAAAAGGACAGGGGCTAGCAATCAGCCCCAGCATTTT. This chain connects TRBV30 to TRBJ1-5, with 9 bases fitting TRBD1. This CDR3 region has 15 residues. Per germline, CDR1 GTSNPN and CDR2 SVGIG (reference sequence). V trimming: 4 bases; J trimming: 0 bases; junction bases outside the gene matches: 4. The entire variable domain, with the rest obtained from reference TRBV30 and TRBJ1-5, is as follows: SQTIHQWPATLVQPVGSPLSLECTVEGTSNPNLYWYRQAAGRGLQLLFYSVGIGQISSEVPQNLSASRPQDRQFILSSKKLLLSDSGFYLCAWKRTGASNQPQHFGDGTRLSIL.

The CDR3 here is CAISRSGGSEKLFF. The CDR3 DNA follows: TGTGCCATCTCTCGAAGTGGGGGCAGCGAAAAACTGTTTTTT. The J gene is TRBJ1-4, the V gene TRBV7-9; TRBD1 is a possible D gene (6 bases). The CDR3 is 14 residues long. Per germline, CDR1 SEHNR and CDR2 FQNEAQ (reference sequence). Trimming left V 10 bases short and J 8 bases short, with 20 bases between. The full variable domain, its missing parts supplied by reference TRBV7-9 and TRBJ1-4, is DTGVSQNPRHKITKRGQNVTFRCDPISEHNRLYWYRQTLGQGPEFLTYFQNEAQLEKSRLLSDRFSAERPKGSFSTLEIQRTEQGDSAMYLCAISRSGGSEKLFFGSGTQLSVL.

The V call is TRBV4-2, the J call TRBJ2-7; perhaps TRBD1 as D (5 bases). Trimming pared 4 bases from V and 2 bases from J, leaving 12 bases between. Germline lookup yields CDR1 LGHNA and CDR2 YNFKEQ. The CDR3 runs 14 residues. Written as DNA, the CDR3 is TGTGCCAGCAGCCCTCTTTCGACAGCCTACGAGCAGTACTTC. The encoded protein is CASSPLSTAYEQYF.

The chain combines TRBV5-4 with TRBJ2-7, with 11 positions matching TRBD2. This CDR3 has 16 residues. The junction had 6 bases not matched to a gene; V was cut back by 0 bases and J by 4 bases. CDR1 is SGHNT and CDR2 is YYREEE in the germline V gene (reference sequence). CDR3 region: CASSLASSGGLYEQYF. In nucleotides, the CDR3 is TGTGCCAGCAGCTTGGCTTCTAGCGGGGGGCTTTACGAGCAGTACTTC. The full variable domain, in which reference TRBV5-4 and TRBJ2-7 provide the parts outside the CDR3, is ETGVTQSPTHLIKTRGQQVTLRCSSQSGHNTVSWYQQALGQGPQFIFQYYREEENGRGNFPPRFSGLQFPNYSSELNVNALELDDSALYLCASSLASSGGLYEQYFGPGTRLTVT.

CDR3 sequence (DNA): TGTGCCAGCAGCCCCCGGGACAGGGTCGCAAGGAACACTGAAGCTTTCTTT. Translated: CASSPRDRVARNTEAFF. The J gene is TRBJ1-1, the V gene TRBV7-6; TRBD1 matches 9 bases. Trimming removed 5 bases from V and 1 base from J; junction bases left unmatched: 11. The CDR3 runs 17 residues. Germline loops: CDR1 SGHVS, CDR2 FNYEAQ.

This clone appeared once. This same CDR3 is encoded by further DNA sequences in the sample. This chain connects TRBV28 to TRBJ1-2; D not resolved. The CDR3 has 13 residues. V lost 2 bases, J lost 1 base, and 5 bases lay in between. Germline V CDR1 and CDR2: MDHEN, SYDVKM. The CDR3 loop is CASSLTGNYGYTF. CDR3 DNA sequence: TGTGCCAGCAGTTTAACGGGTAACTATGGCTACACCTTC.

This chain uses TRBV10-3 with TRBJ2-5, with 7 bases that match TRBD1. Germline assignment: CDR1 ENHRY and CDR2 SYGVKD. With V trimmed by 4 bases and J by 4 bases, 3 bases remained unmatched. This CDR3 spans 13 amino acids. In DNA form, the CDR3 reads TGTGCCATCAGTGTACAGGGGCCAGAGACCCAGTACTTC. This gives the protein CAISVQGPETQYF.

This clone was detected only once. In DNA, the CDR3 is TGTGCCAGCAGCCCCTTAGGGGTTAGCAATCAGCCCCAGCATTTT. Translating gives CASSPLGVSNQPQHF. The chain combines TRBV7-9 with TRBJ1-5; D is possibly TRBD1 (5 bases). V was pared by 5 bases and J by 0 bases, with 11 bases between. The CDR3 is 15 residues long. Germline V lookup: CDR1 SEHNR, CDR2 FQNEAQ (reference sequence).

This rearrangement joins TRBV6-2 or TRBV6-3 to TRBJ2-7; TRBD2 might be the D (5 bases). The CDR3 consists of 13 residues. CDR1 is MNHEY and CDR2 is SVGEGT in the germline V gene. V was cut by 6 bases and J by 7 bases, with 16 bases left in between. This CDR3 is CASSSGTRPEQYF. The CDR3 DNA reads as TGTGCCAGCAGCTCGGGAACTCGCCCGGAGCAGTACTTC.

J is TRBJ2-7 and V is TRBV6-5; 9 bases align to TRBD2. The CDR3 sequence is 12 residues long. Per germline, CDR1 MNHEY and CDR2 SVGAGI. The junction had 4 bases not matched to a gene; V was cut back by 6 bases and J by 7 bases. CDR3 coding DNA: TGTGCCAGCAGAAGCCTAGCGGGGGAGCAGTACTTC. It yields the protein CASRSLAGEQYF.

The rearrangement joins TRBV27 to TRBJ2-7; 7 positions match TRBD2. The V and J ends lost 3 bases and 2 bases, in that order; junction bases with no gene match: 7. CDR1 MNHEY and CDR2 SMNVEV come from the germline V gene (reference sequence). This CDR3 contains 15 residues. The CDR3 DNA follows: TGTGCCAGCAGTTTCTCGGGGGGTAAAACCTACGAGCAGTACTTC. As protein: CASSFSGGKTYEQYF.

Comment on this clone: The sample has other DNA sequences that encode this CDR3 too. The V and J genes are TRBV6-5 and TRBJ1-1; tentatively, D is TRBD1 (5 bases). V lost 0 bases, J lost 1 base, and 6 bases lay in between. The CDR3 loop spans 14 amino acids. CDR1 and CDR2 (germline): MNHEY, SVGAGI. This CDR3 is CASSYSGGNTEAFF. DNA for the CDR3: TGTGCCAGCAGTTACTCGGGGGGGAACACTGAAGCTTTCTTT.

This clone is a singleton in its sample. The chain has TRBV7-9 and TRBJ1-6; 7 nucleotides line up with TRBD1. This CDR3 contains 15 residues. Germline lookup yields CDR1 SEHNR and CDR2 FQNEAQ (reference sequence). The ends lost 5 bases at V and 7 bases at J; junction bases unmatched: 8. The CDR3 loop reads CASSPWTGGNSPLHF. The CDR3 nucleotides are TGTGCCAGCAGCCCCTGGACAGGTGGCAATTCACCCCTCCACTTT.

The rearrangement joins TRBV6-5 to TRBJ1-2, with 7 bases identical to TRBD1. Germline V lookup: CDR1 MNHEY, CDR2 SVGAGI. V dropped 6 bases and J dropped 7; count of bases not matched to a gene: 14. There are 15 residues in the CDR3. In DNA form, the CDR3 reads TGTGCCAGCAGCGCAGGGATGACAGGGATCGGTGGCTACACCTTC. Translated, it gives CASSAGMTGIGGYTF.

V gene TRBV20-1 combines with J gene TRBJ1-6; D is unclear. The CDR3 loop spans 14 amino acids. The V and J ends lost 3 bases and 7 bases respectively, with 13 bases between them. CDR1 DFQATT and CDR2 SNEGSKA come from the germline V gene (reference sequence). The CDR3 here is CSASVPGTNSPLHF. The DNA for the CDR3 is TGCAGTGCTAGTGTGCCGGGAACCAATTCACCCCTCCACTTT.